What follows are 16 T cell receptor beta chains derived from one specimen sequenced in a study of T cell changes during pregnancy in multiple sclerosis. The method was immunoSEQ multiplex PCR; TCRdb's version includes in-frame clones alone and lacks a portion of them. The sample includes under 70,000 clones, about 90% of them seen just once. The specimen was CD4+ T cells from peripheral blood mononuclear cells, collected after pregnancy. The receptors were gathered from a female donor in good health, enrolled as a control in a pregnancy study.

As concerns this clone: The germline gene is not matched at one end of the junction; a read error may be the cause. V and J are TRBV7-7 and TRBJ2-1; D not certain. Per germline, CDR1 SSHAT and CDR2 FNYEAQ (reference sequence). CDR3 length: 13 residues. CDR3 in amino acids: CASSFSSYNEQFF. CDR3 DNA: TGTGCTAGCAGCTTTAGCAGTTACAATGAGCAGTTCTTC.

The J gene is TRBJ1-2, the V gene TRBV7-2; 7 bases align to TRBD1. Germline assignment: CDR1 SGHTA and CDR2 FQGNSA. The CDR3 extends over 17 amino acids. V shed 6 bases, J shed 2 bases, and the junction held 15 bases outside the gene matches. CDR3 loop: CASRISPNRGDNYGYTF. CDR3 nucleotides: TGTGCCAGCAGGATCTCTCCAAACAGGGGCGACAACTATGGCTACACCTTC.

The CDR3 reads CASAGASYEQYF. For the CDR3, the DNA is TGTGCCAGTGCGGGTGCCAGCTACGAGCAGTACTTC. This chain connects TRBV6-5 to TRBJ2-7, with TRBD2 as a possible D gene (5 bases). CDR3 length: 12 amino acids. Per the germline V gene, CDR1 is MNHEY and CDR2 is SVGAGI. Trimming removed 9 bases at V and 3 bases at J, with 12 bases between.

A single count supports this clone. The chain carries TRBV4-2 and TRBJ1-2, with 9 bases aligning to TRBD1. CDR3 length: 15 residues. The germline V gene has CDR1 LGHNA and CDR2 YNFKEQ. J gave up 4 bases and V 4 bases, and 7 bases lay outside the gene matches. The CDR3 sequence is CASSPAMDRGYGYTF. The DNA for the CDR3 is TGTGCCAGCAGCCCCGCGATGGACAGGGGCTATGGCTACACCTTC.

The chain uses TRBV5-8 and TRBJ1-5; D possibly corresponds to TRBD1 (6 bases). The germline V and J ends were trimmed by 4 bases and 11 bases, with 13 bases remaining between them. This CDR3 is built from 12 residues. Germline V lookup: CDR1 SGHTS, CDR2 YDEGEE. CDR3 DNA sequence: TGTGCCAGCAGCCACGACAGGTATGCCCAGCATTTT. It yields the protein CASSHDRYAQHF.

This sequence joins TRBV7-8 and TRBJ2-1, with no clear D. CDR1 is SGHVS, CDR2 FQNEAQ, per germline. The V and J ends lost 1 base and 5 bases respectively, with 3 bases between them. This CDR3 has 12 amino acids. As DNA, the CDR3 is TGTGCCAGCAGCTTAGGTAACAATGAGCAGTTCTTC. This codes for CASSLGNNEQFF.

This clone appeared once. The chain couples TRBV6-5 to TRBJ2-7; TRBD1 aligns across 11 bases. V shed 0 bases and J 4 bases; nucleotides not matched to a gene: 5. Germline assignment: CDR1 MNHEY and CDR2 SVGAGI. This CDR3 contains 16 residues. This CDR3 is CASSYSGTGGFYEQYF. The CDR3 bases are TGTGCCAGCAGTTACTCTGGGACAGGGGGATTTTACGAGCAGTACTTC.

The rearrangement uses TRBV6-1 and TRBJ2-1; maybe TRBD2 (6 bases). The CDR3 is 15 amino acids. V lost 2 bases to trimming and J lost 2 bases, with 10 bases between them. The germline CDR1 and CDR2 sequences are MNHNS and SASEGT. Here the CDR3 DNA reads TGTGCCAGCAGTGAACTCGGGGGACCCTACAATGAGCAGTTCTTC. Protein: CASSELGGPYNEQFF.

CDR3 DNA: TGTGCCAGCAGCTCAAGGACTAGCGGGAAAGAGACCCAGTACTTC. This gives the protein CASSSRTSGKETQYF. The rearrangement links TRBV7-9 to TRBJ2-5; 12 bases are shared with TRBD2. Germline V CDR1 and CDR2: SEHNR, FQNEAQ (reference sequence). V lost 4 bases and J lost 3; bases outside the gene matches: 3. The CDR3 covers 15 residues.

This chain connects TRBV9 to TRBJ1-5; 7 bases map to TRBD1. V was pared by 4 bases and J by 6 bases, with 10 bases of the junction left unmatched. This CDR3 region has 15 residues. Germline assignment: CDR1 SGDLS and CDR2 YYNGEE. The CDR3 loop is CASSPRTGLGQPQHF. CDR3 nucleotide sequence: TGTGCCAGCAGCCCCCGGACAGGCCTGGGTCAGCCCCAGCATTTT.

The genes are TRBV5-1 and TRBJ1-1, with 8 bases lining up with TRBD1. CDR1 is SGHRS, CDR2 YFSETQ, per germline. There are 13 residues in the CDR3. The V segment lost 2 bases and the J segment 5 bases; nucleotides outside the gene matches: 2. The DNA of the CDR3 is TGCGCCAGCAGCTTACAGGGGGAAACTGAAGCTTTCTTT. Translating gives CASSLQGETEAFF.

The chain uses TRBV6-1 and TRBJ2-2; tentative D call: TRBD1 (6 bases). This CDR3 is built from 16 residues. V shed 1 base and J shed 6 bases, with 15 bases lying between them. The germline gives CDR1 MNHNS, CDR2 SASEGT. CDR3: CASSEDPGAVSGELFF. As DNA, the CDR3 is TGTGCCAGCAGTGAAGACCCAGGGGCCGTGTCCGGGGAGCTGTTTTTT.

The V call is TRBV11-1, the J call TRBJ1-1, with 7 nucleotides matching TRBD1. Germline V gene data show CDR1 as SGHAT and CDR2 as FQDESV (reference sequence). The CDR3 is made up of 14 amino acids. V lost 1 base and J lost 6; bases outside the gene matches: 5. The CDR3 DNA follows: TGTGCCAGCAGCTTAGAACAGGGGTTCTCTGAAGCTTTCTTT. Its protein is CASSLEQGFSEAFF.

This rearrangement joins TRBV7-2 to TRBJ1-5; a possible D gene is TRBD1 (5 bases). Trimming pared 3 bases from V and 6 bases from J, leaving 12 bases between. The CDR3 covers 14 residues. Germline V gives CDR1 SGHTA, CDR2 FQGNSA. In DNA, the CDR3 is TGTGCCAGCAGCTTCGGGGGTTTGGGTCAGCCCCAGCATTTT. Translating gives CASSFGGLGQPQHF. The whole variable domain, remainder taken from reference TRBV7-2 and TRBJ1-5, is GAGVSQSPSNKVTEKGKDVELRCDPISGHTALYWYRQSLGQGLEFLIYFQGNSAPDKSGLPSDRFSAERTGGSVSTLTIQRTQQEDSAVYLCASSFGGLGQPQHFGDGTRLSIL.

The rearrangement links TRBV10-3 to TRBJ1-2, with 8 bases matching TRBD1. Looked up from germline, CDR1 is ENHRY and CDR2 is SYGVKD. Trimming removed 11 bases from V and 5 bases from J; junction bases left unmatched: 13. This CDR3 comprises 14 residues. The CDR3 sequence: CASADREIRYGYTF. CDR3 nucleotides: TGTGCCTCCGCGGACAGGGAAATTCGGTATGGCTACACCTTC.

The V call is TRBV9, the J call TRBJ2-1, with 12 bases lining up with TRBD2. The V and J ends lost 4 bases and 7 bases, in that order; junction bases with no gene match: 9. The germline V gene has CDR1 SGDLS and CDR2 YYNGEE. This CDR3 is 16 amino acids long. In DNA form, the CDR3 reads TGTGCCAGCAGCCCGACCCTAGCGGGGGGGCGAAATGAGCAGTTCTTC. Protein product: CASSPTLAGGRNEQFF.